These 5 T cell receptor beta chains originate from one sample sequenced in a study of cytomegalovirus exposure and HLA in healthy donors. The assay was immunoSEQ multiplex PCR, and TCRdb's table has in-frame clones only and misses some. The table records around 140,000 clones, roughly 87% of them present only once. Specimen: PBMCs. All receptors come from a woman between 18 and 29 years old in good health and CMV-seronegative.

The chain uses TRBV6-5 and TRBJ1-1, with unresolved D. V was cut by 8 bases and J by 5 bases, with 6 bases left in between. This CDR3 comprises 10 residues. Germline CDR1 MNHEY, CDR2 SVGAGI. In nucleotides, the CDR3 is TGTGCCAGCGGAGTTACTGAAGCTTTCTTT. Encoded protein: CASGVTEAFF.

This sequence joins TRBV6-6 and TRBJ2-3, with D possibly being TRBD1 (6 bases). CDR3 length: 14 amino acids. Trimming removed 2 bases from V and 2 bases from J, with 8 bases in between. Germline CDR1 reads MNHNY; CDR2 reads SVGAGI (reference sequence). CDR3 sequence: CASSYRDITDTQYF. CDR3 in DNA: TGTGCCAGCAGTTACCGGGACATCACAGATACGCAGTATTTT.

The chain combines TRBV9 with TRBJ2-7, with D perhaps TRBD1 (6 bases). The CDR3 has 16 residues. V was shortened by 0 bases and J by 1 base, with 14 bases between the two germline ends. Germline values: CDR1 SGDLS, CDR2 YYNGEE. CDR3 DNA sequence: TGTGCCAGCAGCGTAGACCCGGACAGAACATCCTACGAGCAGTACTTC. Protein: CASSVDPDRTSYEQYF.

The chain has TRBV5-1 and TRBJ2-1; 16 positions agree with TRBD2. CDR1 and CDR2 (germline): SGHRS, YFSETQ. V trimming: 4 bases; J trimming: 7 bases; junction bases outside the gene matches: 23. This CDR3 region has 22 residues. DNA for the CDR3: TGCGCCAGCAGCCCGTCCGCTCAACCGGGACTAGCGGGGGGGCGAAATAAAAATGAGCAGTTCTTC. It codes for CASSPSAQPGLAGGRNKNEQFF.

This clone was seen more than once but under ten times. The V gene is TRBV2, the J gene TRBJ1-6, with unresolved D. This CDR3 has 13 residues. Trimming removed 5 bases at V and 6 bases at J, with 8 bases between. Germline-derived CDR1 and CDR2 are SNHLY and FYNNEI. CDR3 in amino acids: CASSLISNSPLHF. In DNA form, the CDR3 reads TGTGCCAGCAGTCTGATCAGTAATTCACCCCTCCACTTT. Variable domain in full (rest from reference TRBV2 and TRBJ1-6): EPEVTQTPSHQVTQMGQEVILRCVPISNHLYFYWYRQILGQKVEFLVSFYNNEISEKSEIFDDQFSVERPDGSNFTLKIRSTKLEDSAMYFCASSLISNSPLHFGNGTRLTVT.